This entry describes one T cell receptor (beta chain). TCRdb's table, derived via immunoSEQ multiplex PCR, lists solely in-frame clones and lacks some. The sample contains 1,500 to 2,000 clones, 81% of which appear only once. This sample is part of a study of chemoradiotherapy in HPV16-positive cancers. The ends lost 6 bases at V and 9 bases at J; junction bases unmatched: 5. The germline CDR1 and CDR2 sequences are MNHNS and SASEGT. The CDR3 totals 11 residues. This chain joins TRBV6-1 and TRBJ2-7, with TRBD1 identical over 7 bases. The sequences come from tumor tissue, collected from a patient who underwent chemoradiotherapy. The TCR was taken from a human donor with HPV-associated anogenital cancer. The chain's CDR3 is CASRTGWLQYF. CDR3 nucleotide sequence: TGTGCCAGCAGGACAGGGTGGTTGCAGTACTTC.